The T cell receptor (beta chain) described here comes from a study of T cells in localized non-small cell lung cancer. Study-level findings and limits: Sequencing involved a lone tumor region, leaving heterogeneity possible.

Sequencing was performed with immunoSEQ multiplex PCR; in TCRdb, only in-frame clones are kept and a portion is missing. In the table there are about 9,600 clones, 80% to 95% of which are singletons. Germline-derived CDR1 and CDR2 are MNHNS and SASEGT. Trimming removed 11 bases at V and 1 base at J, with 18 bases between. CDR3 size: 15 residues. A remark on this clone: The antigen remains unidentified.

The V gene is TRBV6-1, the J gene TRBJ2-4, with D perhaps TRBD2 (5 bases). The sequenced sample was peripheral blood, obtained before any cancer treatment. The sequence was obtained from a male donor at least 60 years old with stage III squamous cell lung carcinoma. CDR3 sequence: CAVQSADYAKNIQYF. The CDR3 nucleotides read TGTGCCGTCCAATCAGCGGATTATGCCAAAAACATTCAGTACTTC.